Listed below are T cell receptor beta chains from one sample, sequenced in a study of identical twins. TCRdb ran MiXCR on the 5' RACE reads and lists one entry per CDR3 protein. Of hundreds of thousands of distinct CDR3 sequences detected, around 6% appear once; the ten largest clones hold about 1.8%. Sequencing used naive T cells sorted from blood. These receptors were taken from a man aged 18 to 29 in good health. CDR3s include the opening cysteine and the closing phenylalanine or tryptophan. A D gene is named only where the DNA matches it firmly. Size values are once, few and many counts, or a class for expanded clones, and some rows have none.

D gene: -; clone size: many; J gene: TRBJ2-6; V gene: TRBV12-3/TRBV12-4; CDR3 DNA: TGTGCCAGCAGTTTAAATCTGGTCTCTGGGGCCAACGTCCTGACTTTC; CDR3 protein: CASSLNLVSGANVLTF
D gene: -; clone size: -; J gene: TRBJ2-1; V gene: TRBV18; CDR3 DNA: TGTGCCAGCTCACCCGACCTAGGGGGAGGTTGGAATGAGCAGTTCTTC; CDR3 protein: CASSPDLGGGWNEQFF
D gene: -; clone size: -; J gene: TRBJ2-1; V gene: TRBV6-1; CDR3 DNA: TGTGCCAGCAGCCCCCGGGACCCCGGGGATGAGCAGTTCTTC; CDR3 protein: CASSPRDPGDEQFF
D gene: -; clone size: many; J gene: TRBJ1-2; V gene: TRBV20-1; CDR3 DNA: TGCAGTGCACACGAAAGGGGCGGCTACACCTTC; CDR3 protein: CSAHERGGYTF
D gene: TRBD1; clone size: -; J gene: TRBJ2-3; V gene: TRBV4-1; CDR3 DNA: TGCGCCAGCAGCCAAGATCGGACAGGGGTGGATACGCAGTATTTT; CDR3 protein: CASSQDRTGVDTQYF
D gene: -; clone size: -; J gene: TRBJ1-1; V gene: TRBV27; CDR3 DNA: TGTGCCAGCAGCCCCCTTGTAGGATCTTTGAACACTGAAGCTTTCTTT; CDR3 protein: CASSPLVGSLNTEAFF
D gene: -; clone size: -; J gene: TRBJ2-2; V gene: TRBV3-1; CDR3 DNA: TGTGCCAGCAGCCAAGAGTCAGTTGGGGAGCTGTTTTTT; CDR3 protein: CASSQESVGELFF
D gene: -; clone size: many; J gene: TRBJ1-1; V gene: TRBV29-1; CDR3 DNA: TGCAGCGTTCCTGGGTTGGGAAACACTGAAGCTTTCTTT; CDR3 protein: CSVPGLGNTEAFF
D gene: TRBD1; clone size: few; J gene: TRBJ2-2; V gene: TRBV12-3/TRBV12-4; CDR3 DNA: TGTGCCAGCAGTAGGGACAGGGACACCCGAACCGGGGAGCTGTTTTTT; CDR3 protein: CASSRDRDTRTGELFF
D gene: -; clone size: many; J gene: TRBJ2-5; V gene: TRBV12-3/TRBV12-4; CDR3 DNA: TGTGCCAGCAGTCCGGGACTTCTGCTAGAGACCCAGTACTTC; CDR3 protein: CASSPGLLLETQYF
D gene: -; clone size: many; J gene: TRBJ1-2; V gene: TRBV20-1; CDR3 DNA: TGCAGTGCGAGGGGCGGACCCTATGGCTACACCTTC; CDR3 protein: CSARGGPYGYTF
D gene: -; clone size: few; J gene: TRBJ1-1; V gene: TRBV12-3/TRBV12-4; CDR3 DNA: TGTGCCAGCAGCGACGGATATGAAGCTTTCTTT; CDR3 protein: CASSDGYEAFF
D gene: -; clone size: -; J gene: TRBJ2-3; V gene: TRBV11-2; CDR3 DNA: TGTGCCAGCAGCTTAGGGGTCCCGTCAGAGACAGATACGCAGTATTTT; CDR3 protein: CASSLGVPSETDTQYF
D gene: -; clone size: -; J gene: TRBJ2-1; V gene: TRBV4-1; CDR3 DNA: TGCGCCAGCAGCCAAGTAGGTGTGGGTGAGCCACTCTACAATGAGCAGTTCTTC; CDR3 protein: CASSQVGVGEPLYNEQFF
D gene: -; clone size: many; J gene: TRBJ2-3; V gene: TRBV6-2/TRBV6-3; CDR3 DNA: TGTGCCAGCAGTTACTTGACCGGGGATACGCAGTATTTT; CDR3 protein: CASSYLTGDTQYF
D gene: -; clone size: many; J gene: TRBJ1-1; V gene: TRBV5-1; CDR3 DNA: TGCGCCAGCAGCGACCAATTGGGGGTTGGCACTGAAGCTTTCTTT; CDR3 protein: CASSDQLGVGTEAFF
D gene: -; clone size: many; J gene: TRBJ2-3; V gene: TRBV29-1; CDR3 DNA: TGCAGCGTTGAAGGGTTGGTAGATACGCAGTATTTT; CDR3 protein: CSVEGLVDTQYF
D gene: TRBD1; clone size: many; J gene: TRBJ2-2; V gene: TRBV11-2; CDR3 DNA: TGTGCCAGCAGCCGCGACAGGGGCAGCGGGGAGCTGTTTTTT; CDR3 protein: CASSRDRGSGELFF
D gene: TRBD1; clone size: many; J gene: TRBJ2-1; V gene: TRBV12-3/TRBV12-4; CDR3 DNA: TGTGCCAGCAGTCCAAGACAGGGGTTGAGGAATGAGCAGTTCTTC; CDR3 protein: CASSPRQGLRNEQFF
D gene: -; clone size: few; J gene: TRBJ2-7; V gene: TRBV6-1; CDR3 DNA: TGTGCCAGCAGCTGGGACGGCCACTACGAGCAGTACTTC; CDR3 protein: CASSWDGHYEQYF
D gene: -; clone size: many; J gene: TRBJ2-1; V gene: TRBV15; CDR3 DNA: TGTGCCACCAGCAGAGACCCTACTAGGGGAAATGAGCAGTTCTTC; CDR3 protein: CATSRDPTRGNEQFF
D gene: -; clone size: many; J gene: TRBJ1-1; V gene: TRBV15; CDR3 DNA: TGTGCCACCAGCAGAAAACAGGGACGAAACACTGAAGCTTTCTTT; CDR3 protein: CATSRKQGRNTEAFF
D gene: -; clone size: few; J gene: TRBJ2-1; V gene: TRBV6-1; CDR3 DNA: TGTGCCAGCAGTCCTAAAAACGGGACTCGGCGAATATACTTCTTC; CDR3 protein: CASSPKNGTRRIYFF
D gene: -; clone size: many; J gene: TRBJ1-4; V gene: TRBV4-3; CDR3 DNA: TGCGCCAGCAGCCAAGGGGAAGGTGAAAAACTGTTTTTT; CDR3 protein: CASSQGEGEKLFF
D gene: TRBD2; clone size: many; J gene: TRBJ2-1; V gene: TRBV28; CDR3 DNA: TGTGCCAGCAGTTCTAGCGGGATCTCCTACAATGAGCAGTTCTTC; CDR3 protein: CASSSSGISYNEQFF
D gene: -; clone size: many; J gene: TRBJ2-7; V gene: TRBV4-2; CDR3 DNA: TGTGCCAGCAGCCAGGAAAGCTACGAGCAGTACTTC; CDR3 protein: CASSQESYEQYF
D gene: -; clone size: -; J gene: TRBJ2-7; V gene: TRBV5-6; CDR3 DNA: TGTGCCAGCAGCTTTTTGGGTCCGATCGGCGAGCAGTACTTC; CDR3 protein: CASSFLGPIGEQYF
D gene: -; clone size: once; J gene: TRBJ2-7; V gene: TRBV19; CDR3 DNA: TGTGCCACGAGGGCCCTTTTCGACTACGAGCAGTACTTC; CDR3 protein: CATRALFDYEQYF
D gene: -; clone size: -; J gene: TRBJ2-1; V gene: TRBV4-3; CDR3 DNA: TGCGCCAGCAGCCAATTCGGGACAAACGCCTTTTACAATGAGCAGTTCTTC; CDR3 protein: CASSQFGTNAFYNEQFF
D gene: -; clone size: many; J gene: TRBJ2-1; V gene: TRBV12-3/TRBV12-4; CDR3 DNA: TGTGCCAGCAGTTTAGCGGGGGGTAGTGTACCTTACAATGAGCAGTTCTTC; CDR3 protein: CASSLAGGSVPYNEQFF
D gene: TRBD1; clone size: -; J gene: TRBJ2-1; V gene: TRBV6-5; CDR3 DNA: TGTGCCAGCAGTTATCTGTCAGGGGGATCGAGTGAGCAGTTCTTC; CDR3 protein: CASSYLSGGSSEQFF
D gene: TRBD1; clone size: few; J gene: TRBJ2-2; V gene: TRBV19; CDR3 DNA: TGTGCCAGTAGTATTGATGGACAGGGAGTCGCCGGGGAGCTGTTTTTT; CDR3 protein: CASSIDGQGVAGELFF
D gene: TRBD1; clone size: -; J gene: TRBJ2-5; V gene: TRBV7-9; CDR3 DNA: TGTGCCAGCAGCTTAGGCGGACAGGGGAAAGAGACCCAGTACTTC; CDR3 protein: CASSLGGQGKETQYF
D gene: -; clone size: few; J gene: TRBJ2-3; V gene: TRBV7-2; CDR3 DNA: TGTGCCAGCAGCTGGAAGCGGCCAGATACGCAGTATTTT; CDR3 protein: CASSWKRPDTQYF
D gene: -; clone size: -; J gene: TRBJ2-1; V gene: TRBV11-2; CDR3 DNA: TGTGCCGTGCAAGGCCGGGACTCTCCGTTCTTC; CDR3 protein: CAVQGRDSPFF
D gene: -; clone size: many; J gene: TRBJ2-3; V gene: TRBV24-1; CDR3 DNA: TGTGCCACCAGTGATTTTCGGACTGAGACGCAGTATTTT; CDR3 protein: CATSDFRTETQYF
D gene: TRBD2; clone size: many; J gene: TRBJ2-3; V gene: TRBV7-9; CDR3 DNA: TGTGCCAGCAGCATTAGGGTCACTAGCGGATCCACAGATACGCAGTATTTT; CDR3 protein: CASSIRVTSGSTDTQYF
D gene: TRBD1; clone size: few; J gene: TRBJ2-1; V gene: TRBV18; CDR3 DNA: TGTGCCAGCTCACTCCCGGGACAGGGCTATTACAATGAGCAGTTCTTC; CDR3 protein: CASSLPGQGYYNEQFF
D gene: TRBD1; clone size: many; J gene: TRBJ1-2; V gene: TRBV29-1; CDR3 DNA: TGCAGCGTTGACAAAGGAGGGACAGAGTATGGCTACACCTTC; CDR3 protein: CSVDKGGTEYGYTF
D gene: TRBD2; clone size: few; J gene: TRBJ2-1; V gene: TRBV7-3; CDR3 DNA: TGTGCCAGCAGCTTAATGGCTAGCGGGACCCTCTCCTACAATGAGCAGTTCTTC; CDR3 protein: CASSLMASGTLSYNEQFF
D gene: -; clone size: many; J gene: TRBJ2-1; V gene: TRBV4-1; CDR3 DNA: TGCGCCAGCAGCCACCTCAGATTAAATGAGCAGTTCTTC; CDR3 protein: CASSHLRLNEQFF
D gene: -; clone size: many; J gene: TRBJ2-3; V gene: TRBV5-1; CDR3 DNA: TGCGCCAGCAGCTTGGAACGGCCCGAGGATACGCAGTATTTT; CDR3 protein: CASSLERPEDTQYF
D gene: -; clone size: few; J gene: TRBJ1-5; V gene: TRBV6-1; CDR3 DNA: TGTGCCAGCAGCCAAACAACTAGCAATCAGCCCCAGCATTTT; CDR3 protein: CASSQTTSNQPQHF
D gene: TRBD1; clone size: few; J gene: TRBJ2-2; V gene: TRBV18; CDR3 DNA: TGTGCCAGCTCACCGATCCAGGGGGCAGGCGGGGAGCTGTTTTTT; CDR3 protein: CASSPIQGAGGELFF
D gene: -; clone size: many; J gene: TRBJ2-5; V gene: TRBV5-1; CDR3 DNA: TGCGCCAGCAGCGAGCAGATACAAGAGACCCAGTACTTC; CDR3 protein: CASSEQIQETQYF
D gene: -; clone size: -; J gene: TRBJ1-1; V gene: TRBV29-1; CDR3 DNA: TGCAGCGTTGGAGGGCCGAACACTGAAGCTTTCTTT; CDR3 protein: CSVGGPNTEAFF
D gene: TRBD1; clone size: many; J gene: TRBJ2-1; V gene: TRBV11-1; CDR3 DNA: TGTGCCAGCAGCTTATTAGTTTTCGGCCCGGGACAGGGGGGATCCAATGAGCAGTTCTTC; CDR3 protein: CASSLLVFGPGQGGSNEQFF
D gene: -; clone size: many; J gene: TRBJ1-5; V gene: TRBV7-6; CDR3 DNA: TGTGCCAGCAGCTCCGGGGGAGTTCAGCCCCAGCATTTT; CDR3 protein: CASSSGGVQPQHF
D gene: TRBD2; clone size: -; J gene: TRBJ2-3; V gene: TRBV6-2/TRBV6-3; CDR3 DNA: TGTGCCAGCAGTTACGGACTAGTCGGTTTTGCGGGCACGCAGTATTTT; CDR3 protein: CASSYGLVGFAGTQYF
D gene: -; clone size: many; J gene: TRBJ2-3; V gene: TRBV6-6; CDR3 DNA: TGTGCCAGCAGTTACCTAGAGACAGATACGCAGTATTTT; CDR3 protein: CASSYLETDTQYF
D gene: TRBD1; clone size: -; J gene: TRBJ2-5; V gene: TRBV18; CDR3 DNA: TGTGCCAGCTCACCCCCGGACAGGGTTGAGACCCAGTACTTC; CDR3 protein: CASSPPDRVETQYF
D gene: -; clone size: few; J gene: TRBJ2-2; V gene: TRBV4-3; CDR3 DNA: TGCGCCAGCAGCCAAGTGGGTTACACCGGGGAGCTGTTTTTT; CDR3 protein: CASSQVGYTGELFF
D gene: TRBD2; clone size: few; J gene: TRBJ2-1; V gene: TRBV4-1; CDR3 DNA: TGCGCCAGCAGCGGCCCCAAGAGCGGGAACTTCTACAATGAGCAGTTCTTC; CDR3 protein: CASSGPKSGNFYNEQFF